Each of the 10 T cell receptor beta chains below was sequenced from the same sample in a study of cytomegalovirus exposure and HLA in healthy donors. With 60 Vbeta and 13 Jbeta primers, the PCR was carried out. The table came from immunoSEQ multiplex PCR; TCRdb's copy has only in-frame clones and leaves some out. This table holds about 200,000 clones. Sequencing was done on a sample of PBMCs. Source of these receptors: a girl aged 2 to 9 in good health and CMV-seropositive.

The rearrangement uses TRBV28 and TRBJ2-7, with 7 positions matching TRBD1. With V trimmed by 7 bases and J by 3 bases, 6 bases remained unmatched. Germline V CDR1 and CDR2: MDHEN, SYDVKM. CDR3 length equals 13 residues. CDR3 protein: CASKTGLIYEQYF. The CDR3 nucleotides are TGTGCCAGCAAGACAGGGTTGATCTACGAGCAGTACTTC.

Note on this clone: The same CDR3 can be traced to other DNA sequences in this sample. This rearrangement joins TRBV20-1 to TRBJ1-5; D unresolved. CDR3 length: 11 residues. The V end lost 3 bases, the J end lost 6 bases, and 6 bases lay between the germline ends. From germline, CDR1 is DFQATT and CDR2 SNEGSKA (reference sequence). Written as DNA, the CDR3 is TGCAGTGCTAGGGTCGGTCAGCCCCAGCATTTT. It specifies CSARVGQPQHF.

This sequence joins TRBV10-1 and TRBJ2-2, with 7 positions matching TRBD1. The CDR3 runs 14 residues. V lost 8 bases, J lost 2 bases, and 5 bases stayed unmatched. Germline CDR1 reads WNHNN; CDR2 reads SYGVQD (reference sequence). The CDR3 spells CASGGQSNTGELFF. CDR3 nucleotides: TGCGCCAGCGGGGGACAGTCCAACACCGGGGAGCTGTTTTTT.

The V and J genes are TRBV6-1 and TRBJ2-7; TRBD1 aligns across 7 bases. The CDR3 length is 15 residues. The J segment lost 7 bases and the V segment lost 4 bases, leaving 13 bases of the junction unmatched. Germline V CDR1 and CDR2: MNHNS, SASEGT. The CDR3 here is CASSGSRDRAREQYF. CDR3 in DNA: TGTGCCAGCAGTGGATCCCGGGACAGAGCTCGGGAGCAGTACTTC.

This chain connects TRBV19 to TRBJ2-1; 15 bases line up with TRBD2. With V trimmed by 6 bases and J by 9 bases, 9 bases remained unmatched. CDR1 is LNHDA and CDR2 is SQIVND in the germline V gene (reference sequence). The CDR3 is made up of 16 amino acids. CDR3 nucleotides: TGTGCCAGTAGGAAGGGACTAGCGGGAGGATCGGGTGAGCAGTTCTTC. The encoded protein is CASRKGLAGGSGEQFF.

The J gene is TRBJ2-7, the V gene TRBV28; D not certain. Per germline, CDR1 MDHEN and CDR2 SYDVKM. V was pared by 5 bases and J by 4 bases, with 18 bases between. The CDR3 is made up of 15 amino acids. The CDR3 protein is CASSAEAHRLYEQYF. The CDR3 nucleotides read TGTGCCAGCAGTGCCGAGGCCCACCGCCTTTACGAGCAGTACTTC.

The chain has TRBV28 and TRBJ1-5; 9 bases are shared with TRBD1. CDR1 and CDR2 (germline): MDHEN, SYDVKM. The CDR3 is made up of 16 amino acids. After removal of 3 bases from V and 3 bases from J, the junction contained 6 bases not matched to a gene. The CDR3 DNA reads TGTGCCAGCAGTTTTGGGGACAGGGCGTACAATCAGCCCCAGCATTTT. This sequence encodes CASSFGDRAYNQPQHF.

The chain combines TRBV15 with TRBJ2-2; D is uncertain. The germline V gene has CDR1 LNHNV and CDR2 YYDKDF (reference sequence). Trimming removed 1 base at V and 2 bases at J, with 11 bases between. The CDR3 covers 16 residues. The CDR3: CATSRGGRINTGELFF. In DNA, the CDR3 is TGTGCCACCAGCAGAGGCGGTCGGATAAACACCGGGGAGCTGTTTTTT.

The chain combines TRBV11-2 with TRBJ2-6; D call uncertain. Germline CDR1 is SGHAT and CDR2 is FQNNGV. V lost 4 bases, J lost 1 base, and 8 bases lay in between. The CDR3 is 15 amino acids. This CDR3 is CASSWSLSGANVLTF. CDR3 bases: TGTGCCAGCAGCTGGAGCCTATCTGGGGCCAACGTCCTGACTTTC.

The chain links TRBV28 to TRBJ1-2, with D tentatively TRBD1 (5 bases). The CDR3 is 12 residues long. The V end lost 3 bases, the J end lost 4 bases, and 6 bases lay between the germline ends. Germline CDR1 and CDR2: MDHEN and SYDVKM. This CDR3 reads CASSFDSYGYTF. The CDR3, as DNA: TGTGCCAGCAGTTTCGACAGCTATGGCTACACCTTC.